In this sample, the clone carrying this TCR beta chain turned up once. The data were taken from a study of blood T cell repertoires in COVID-19. The wider study: Sample material is recorded as cDNA or gDNA derived from T cells, B-cell-depleted T cells, or PBMCs.

The CDR3 is 15 residues long. Trimming removed 8 bases from V and 9 bases from J, with 20 bases in between. Germline CDR1 MNHEY, CDR2 SMNVEV (reference sequence). Original handling: Scientists estimated how many nucleated cells there were by amplifying reference gene primers. Using immunoSEQ multiplex PCR, the repertoire was profiled, and TCRdb retains in-frame clones only, with some absent. Clone size and V and J calls were adopted from that table, with D and trimming inferred from the DNA. The sample consists of some 380,000 clones, almost 90% of them appearing once. Specimen: peripheral blood. The receptor's source is a man aged 18 to 30 with active or convalescent COVID-19. The J gene is TRBJ1-6, the V gene TRBV27, with D perhaps matching TRBD1 (6 bases). CDR3 nucleotide sequence: TGTGCCAGCGGCCTTACAGGGATATCTGTTTCACCCCTCCACTTT. It encodes CASGLTGISVSPLHF.